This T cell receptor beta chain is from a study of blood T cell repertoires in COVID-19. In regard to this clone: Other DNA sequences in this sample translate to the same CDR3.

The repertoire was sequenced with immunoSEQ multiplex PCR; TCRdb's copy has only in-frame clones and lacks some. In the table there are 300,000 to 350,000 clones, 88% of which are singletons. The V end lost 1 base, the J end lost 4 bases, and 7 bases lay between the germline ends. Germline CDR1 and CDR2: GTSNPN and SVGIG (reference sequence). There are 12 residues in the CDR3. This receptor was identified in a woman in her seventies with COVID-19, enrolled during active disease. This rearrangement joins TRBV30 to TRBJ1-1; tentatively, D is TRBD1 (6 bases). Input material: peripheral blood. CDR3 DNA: TGTGCCTGGAGTGGAGGGGGCACTGAAGCTTTCTTT. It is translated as CAWSGGGTEAFF.